This T cell receptor beta chain is from a study of T cells in Graves' hyperthyroidism and ophthalmopathy. Whole-study context: Upon initial diagnosis and before any treatment, peripheral blood was collected. Study-wide results and limits: Ophthalmopathy, as predicted by the model, came a median around 6 months after the prediction.

Uncontrolled infection, other autoimmune disease, pregnancy or lactation led to exclusion. Clinicians diagnosed patients from clinical symptoms, serum thyroxine and TRAb, thyroid ultrasound and orbital computed tomography. Amplification of TCR beta CDR3 regions used RNA as the template. First-round RT-PCR targeting the TCR CDR3 was performed with the HTBI primer set. A single record per CDR3 protein comes from TCRdb applying MiXCR to the multiplex PCR reads. The table includes 400,000 to 550,000 distinct CDR3 sequences, roughly 24% detected once. The germline V gene encodes CDR1 WSHSY and CDR2 SAAADI. CDR3 length: 14 amino acids. With 10 bases removed from V and 1 base from J, the gap between germline ends came to 17 bases. The sample holds many counts of this clonotype. The antigen is unknown.

This TCR derives from a woman aged 25 to 39 with Graves' ophthalmopathy. The chain links TRBV10-2 to TRBJ2-7; tentatively, D is TRBD2 (6 bases). Sequencing was carried out using blood. CDR3 sequence reads: CAMEGAAKSYEQYF. CDR3 sequence (DNA): TGCGCCATGGAGGGAGCAGCTAAATCCTACGAGCAGTACTTC.